The sequence of this TCR beta chain was determined in a study of CD8 T cells in Susac syndrome. Findings of the study overall: The study conceded that its TCR sequencing and HLA analysis involved relatively few individuals.

After extraction with the RNeasy kit, about 0.45 to 1 ug of the RNA was reverse transcribed using random hexamers. Amplification of TCR beta CDR3 across 54 Vbeta and 13 Jbeta was performed with immunoSEQ multiplex PCR. From the immunoSEQ multiplex PCR reads, TCRdb called clonotypes with MiXCR, one entry per CDR3 protein. The table has under 200,000 distinct CDR3 sequences, around 96% seen once. Peripheral blood CD8+ and CD4+ T cells were profiled by TCR beta sequencing. Healthy donors matched for age and sex were used as controls. Note on this clonotype: Its antigen is as yet unknown.

This receptor was identified in a human donor in good health. Sequenced: CD4+ T cells from PBMCs.

In DNA, the CDR3 is TGTGCCAGCAGCTTAACGAGACGGGACTACGAGCAGTACTTC. It translates to CASSLTRRDYEQYF. The rearrangement links TRBV11-1 to TRBJ2-7; TRBD2 might be the D (5 bases). The germline CDR1 and CDR2 sequences are SGHAT and FQDESV (reference sequence). The germline V and J ends were trimmed by 2 bases and 3 bases, with 11 bases remaining between them. The CDR3 spans 14 residues.